This TCR beta chain was documented in a study of blood T cell repertoires in COVID-19. Study as a whole: PBMCs, B-cell-depleted T cells, or T cells provided the cDNA or gDNA that made up the material.

Original methodology: Using reference gene primer amplification, nucleated cell counts were estimated. The table came from immunoSEQ multiplex PCR; TCRdb's copy has only in-frame clones and leaves some out. The DNA was the basis for D and trimming; V, J and clone size are from that table. The table has roughly 140,000 clones, 80% to 90% seen once. The CDR3 totals 15 residues. V gave up 5 bases and J gave up 8 bases; unmatched junction bases: 11. Germline loops: CDR1 SNHLY, CDR2 FYNNEI. The chain employs TRBV2 and TRBJ1-2; the match to TRBD1 covers 10 bases. Sequencing was carried out using peripheral blood. This TCR came from a woman in her 40s with acute or convalescent COVID-19. The CDR3 here is CASSLWDRGGEGYTF. Written as DNA, the CDR3 is TGTGCCAGCAGTCTGTGGGACAGGGGAGGAGAGGGCTACACCTTC.